The entry below describes one T cell receptor beta chain. The CDR3 consists of 13 residues. Germline V lookup: CDR1 LNHDA, CDR2 SQIVND (reference sequence). V was clipped by 3 bases and J by 1 base; unmatched bases: 0. The data originate from a study of blood T cell repertoires in COVID-19. Study as a whole: The United States, Italy and Spain provided the acute and convalescent COVID-19 samples. PBMCs, B-cell-depleted T cells, or T cells provided the cDNA or gDNA that made up the material.

In the source study's methods: Amplification of reference gene primers was used by the study to estimate nucleated cell counts. Some clones are missing from TCRdb's copy, which holds only in-frame ones; the method was immunoSEQ multiplex PCR. The D gene and trimming were derived from the DNA, and the V and J assignments and clone size from that table. The sample carries more than 80,000 clones, over 75% recorded once. The specimen was peripheral blood. The sequence came from a man older than 75 with acute or convalescent COVID-19. The chain links TRBV19 to TRBJ2-7; 7 bases agree with TRBD1. The CDR3 spells CASSMTGSYEQYF. The CDR3 bases are TGTGCCAGTAGTATGACAGGGTCCTACGAGCAGTACTTC.